Listed below are T cell receptor beta chains from one sample, sequenced in a study of T-cell memory formation after mild COVID-19. One entry per CDR3 protein results from TCRdb running MiXCR on the 5' RACE reads. The sample lists about 310,000 distinct CDR3 sequences; approximately 19% were seen once. Sequenced material: PBMCs or a T cell subset sorted from them (not recorded which). The receptor set was obtained from a man in his late teens or twenties who had mild COVID-19 (a few samples of this study predate the infection). Cell type and time point are not known. Each CDR3 is given with its conserved first and last residue. D genes are given only for firm matches. A row's size may be missing; if present it is once, few, many or a size class.

13 | . | TRBJ2-2 | TRBV24-1 | . | TGTGCCAGCCGACGAGGAGCCGGCGGGGAGCTGTTTTTT | CASRRGAGGELFF
12 | few | TRBJ1-1 | TRBV7-8 | . | TGTGCCAGCAGCTTAGACGGAGGTGCAGCTTTCTTT | CASSLDGGAAFF
13 | . | TRBJ2-3 | TRBV7-9 | . | TGTGCCACCCAGGCAGGGCCCACAGATACGCAGTATTTT | CATQAGPTDTQYF
14 | few | TRBJ2-1 | TRBV12-3/TRBV12-4 | . | TGTGCCAGCTGGAATTCCGCCAGGGAGAATGAGCAGTTCTTC | CASWNSARENEQFF
15 | . | TRBJ2-1 | TRBV7-9 | . | TGTGCCAGCAGCTTAGCCAGGGGACTCTACAATGAGCAGTTCTTC | CASSLARGLYNEQFF
18 | . | TRBJ1-5 | TRBV12-3/TRBV12-4 | . | TGTGCCAGCAGTTATCGAGGGAGTCTATTCAATAGCAATCAGCCCCAGCATTTT | CASSYRGSLFNSNQPQHF
14 | . | TRBJ2-1 | TRBV7-2 | . | TGTGCCAGCCGCGACGGGACAATTACCAATGAGCAGTTCTTC | CASRDGTITNEQFF
16 | few | TRBJ2-5 | TRBV11-2 | . | TGTGCCAGCAGCACCCTCGGGATAGGGGTCCAAGAGACCCAGTACTTC | CASSTLGIGVQETQYF
11 | . | TRBJ2-1 | TRBV15 | TRBD1 | TGTGCCACCAGCAAGGGACAGGGGTATTTCTTC | CATSKGQGYFF
17 | few | TRBJ2-1 | TRBV5-6 | . | TGTGCCAGCAGCTTGGGATATGGGGTCAGCTCCTACAATGAGCAGTTCTTC | CASSLGYGVSSYNEQFF
19 | . | TRBJ2-3 | TRBV4-3 | TRBD1 | TGCGCCAGCAGCCCTTGGCCCGGCGATACAGGGGTCAATACAGATACGCAGTATTTT | CASSPWPGDTGVNTDTQYF
16 | few | TRBJ2-3 | TRBV5-1 | TRBD1 | TGCGCCAGCAGCTTGCAAGGACAGGAAAGCACAGATACGCAGTATTTT | CASSLQGQESTDTQYF
14 | . | TRBJ2-4 | TRBV6-6 | . | TGTGCCAGCAGTTACGGACAGGCCAAAAACATTCAGTACTTC | CASSYGQAKNIQYF
13 | few | TRBJ1-1 | TRBV7-9 | TRBD1 | TGTGCCAGCAGCACCTGGACAGGGGGGATAGTTTTCTTT | CASSTWTGGIVFF
16 | . | TRBJ1-2 | TRBV6-5 | . | TGTGCCAGCAGTTATTCCAGGGCCCTATCCTACTATGGCTACACCTTC | CASSYSRALSYYGYTF
14 | . | TRBJ2-1 | TRBV15 | TRBD2 | TGTGCCACCAGCACCGAACTAGCGAGTAATGAGCAGTTCTTC | CATSTELASNEQFF
14 | . | TRBJ2-5 | TRBV5-1 | TRBD2 | TGCGCCAGCAGTCAAGGGACTAGCCAAGAGACCCAGTACTTC | CASSQGTSQETQYF
16 | few | TRBJ2-7 | TRBV20-1 | TRBD1 | TGCAGTGCTGGTGGACAGGGGATAAAGCACCCCTACGAGCAGTACTTC | CSAGGQGIKHPYEQYF